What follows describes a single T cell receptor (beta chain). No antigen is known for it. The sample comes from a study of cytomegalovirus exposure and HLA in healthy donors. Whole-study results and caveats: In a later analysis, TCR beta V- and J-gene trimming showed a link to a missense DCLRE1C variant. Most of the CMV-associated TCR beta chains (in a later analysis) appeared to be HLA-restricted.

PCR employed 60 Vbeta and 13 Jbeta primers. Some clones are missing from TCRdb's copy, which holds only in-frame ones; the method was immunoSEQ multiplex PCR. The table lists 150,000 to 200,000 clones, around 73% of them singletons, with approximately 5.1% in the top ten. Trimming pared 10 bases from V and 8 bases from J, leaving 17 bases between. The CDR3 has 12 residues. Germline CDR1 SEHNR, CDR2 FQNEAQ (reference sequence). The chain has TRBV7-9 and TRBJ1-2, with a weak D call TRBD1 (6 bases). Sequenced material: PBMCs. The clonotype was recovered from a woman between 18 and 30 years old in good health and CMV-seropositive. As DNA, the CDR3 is TGTGCCACCGACGGGGGGCCTGTAGGCTACACCTTC. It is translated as CATDGGPVGYTF.